This is a list of T cell receptor beta chains from one sample in a study of cytomegalovirus exposure and HLA in healthy donors. Sequenced by immunoSEQ multiplex PCR; TCRdb stores in-frame clones only, minus some. The table shows around 130,000 clones, with around 80% occurring only once. The specimen sequenced was PBMCs. The receptors come from a young woman in good health and CMV-seronegative. The CDR3 runs from the conserved cysteine through the conserved F or W. D genes are given only for firm matches. For some rows the clone size is stated as once, few or many, or as a class when expanded; others skip it.

V,J,size,D,CDR3,DNA
TRBV27,TRBJ1-2,NA,NA,CASSLWRQPQNYGYTF,TGTGCCAGCAGTTTATGGCGACAGCCTCAAAACTATGGCTACACCTTC
TRBV6-6,TRBJ1-3,NA,NA,CASSYDNGNTIYF,TGTGCCAGCAGTTACGACAATGGAAACACCATATATTTT
TRBV19,TRBJ1-5,NA,TRBD1,CASSKQGSEPQHF,TGTGCCAGTAGTAAACAGGGGTCGGAGCCCCAGCATTTT
TRBV9,TRBJ1-2,once,TRBD1,CASSVNHLQGNYGYTF,TGTGCCAGCAGCGTAAATCACCTACAGGGGAACTATGGCTACACCTTC
TRBV5-6,TRBJ2-1,NA,NA,CASSVPTVYNEQFF,TGTGCCAGCAGCGTACCCACAGTGTACAATGAGCAGTTCTTC
TRBV11-2,TRBJ2-2,NA,NA,CASSFPRWRSHTGELFF,TGTGCCAGCAGCTTCCCCCGCTGGCGGAGTCACACCGGGGAGCTGTTTTTT
TRBV7-6,TRBJ2-2,NA,NA,CASSLWDTNTGELFF,TGTGCCAGCAGCTTGTGGGACACGAACACCGGGGAGCTGTTTTTT
TRBV5-5,TRBJ1-2,once,TRBD1,CASSHQGQGGYGYTF,TGTGCCAGCAGCCACCAAGGACAGGGGGGGTATGGCTACACCTTC
TRBV2,TRBJ1-5,NA,NA,CASTDSNQPQHF,TGTGCCAGCACCGACAGTAATCAGCCCCAGCATTTT
TRBV18,TRBJ2-1,NA,TRBD2,CASSPTRSGSSYNEQFF,TGTGCCAGCTCACCCACCCGTAGCGGGAGCTCCTACAATGAGCAGTTCTTC
TRBV7-9,TRBJ2-3,few,NA,CSIAEADTQYF,TGTAGTATAGCGGAGGCAGATACGCAGTATTTT
TRBV19,TRBJ2-1,NA,TRBD2,CASSSRTSGMYNEQFF,TGTGCCAGTAGTTCAAGGACTAGCGGGATGTACAATGAGCAGTTCTTC
TRBV6-5,TRBJ1-3,NA,TRBD1,CASSYNPDRKYTIYF,TGTGCCAGCAGTTATAACCCGGACAGGAAATACACCATATATTTT
TRBV9,TRBJ2-2,NA,NA,CASSVYQGTGELFF,TGTGCCAGCAGCGTGTATCAGGGCACCGGGGAGCTGTTTTTT
TRBV5-4,TRBJ2-6,NA,NA,CASSLMGAGANGLTF,TGTGCCAGCAGCCTGATGGGGGCTGGGGCCAACGGCCTGACTTTC
TRBV5-1,TRBJ1-3,once,NA,CASSLDSGNTIYF,TGCGCCAGCAGCTTGGACAGTGGAAACACCATATATTTT
TRBV7-9,TRBJ1-6,NA,NA,CASSYDIPPLHF,TGTGCCAGCAGCTATGACATTCCACCCCTCCACTTT
TRBV7-2,TRBJ1-2,NA,TRBD1,CASSLDPETGEHGYTF,TGTGCCAGCAGCTTAGATCCGGAGACAGGGGAGCATGGCTACACCTTC
TRBV7-2,TRBJ1-1,NA,NA,CASSLSVNTEAFF,TGTGCCAGCAGCTTAAGCGTGAACACTGAAGCTTTCTTT
TRBV6-4,TRBJ2-1,NA,TRBD2,CASSPTSGGYNEQFF,TGTGCCAGCAGCCCGACTAGCGGGGGCTACAATGAGCAGTTCTTC
TRBV2,TRBJ1-1,NA,NA,CASSQGRLNTEAFF,TGTGCCAGCAGTCAGGGCAGGCTGAACACTGAAGCTTTCTTT